One TCR beta chain is described in this entry. Its matching antigen is unknown. Data came from immunoSEQ multiplex PCR; TCRdb stores just in-frame clones and leaves some out. The profile shows some 1.5 million clones, approximately 98% of them singletons. This sample was taken from a study of shared clonotypes between healthy human individuals. Study outcomes and limitations: The sampled material consisted only of blood, and tissue repertoires are likely to differ. Naive subsets generally exceeded memory subsets in estimated richness.

V gave up 4 bases and J gave up 5 bases, with 15 bases separating them. The germline gives CDR1 SGDLS, CDR2 YYNGEE. CDR3 length equals 14 residues. The source is a man aged 25-45 years in good health. The V call is TRBV9, the J call TRBJ2-5; D is perhaps TRBD1 (7 bases). The sequenced material came from naive CD4+ T cells sorted from blood. The subset here: CD45RA+ positively selected. CDR3 region: CASSQGGGVETQYF. The CDR3 DNA reads as TGTGCCAGCAGCCAGGGGGGAGGAGTTGAGACCCAGTACTTC.